Given below is one T cell receptor (beta chain) in context. Its specificity is unknown. This entry is derived from a study of blood T cells in healthy people across ages. The study, taken as a whole, reports: One million T cells yielded diversity estimates that were considered underestimates.

Primers used in a second PCR of about 6 to 11 cycles were a sample-barcoded 5' primer and a J-beta primer mix. One entry per CDR3 protein, called by TCRdb with MiXCR from the 5' RACE reads. The table lists 550,000 to 600,000 distinct CDR3 sequences, under 55% of them singletons. CDR1 SGHAT and CDR2 FQNNGV come from the germline V gene. The length of the CDR3 is 15 residues. Trimming pared 1 base from V and 5 bases from J, leaving 12 bases between. V and J are TRBV11-2 and TRBJ2-1; the D is unclear. The receptor's source is a man older than 75 in good health. Sequenced material: blood. The CDR3 loop is CASSLVWIGNNEQFF. As DNA, the CDR3 is TGTGCCAGCAGCTTAGTTTGGATTGGGAACAATGAGCAGTTCTTC.